This TCR beta chain was captured in a study of T cells in women clearing cervical HPV infection. For the study at large: Case blood was drawn a median about 150 days after lesion detection.

As to this clone: Its antigen is not identified. Read sequence stops 3 residues before the CDR3 end, and the germline J gene provides the missing end.

Germline V CDR1 and CDR2: DFQATT, SNEGSKA (reference sequence). The CDR3 loop spans 16 amino acids. V was pared by 3 bases and J by 2 bases, with 6 bases of the junction left unmatched. Findings of the study overall: CIN3+ cases had significantly higher TCR richness than controls; evenness did not differ.

This table comes from immunoSEQ multiplex PCR, and its TCRdb copy is limited to in-frame clones, with some not included. This repertoire includes some 20,000 clones. The material sequenced was blood buffy coat. The V gene is TRBV20-1, the J gene TRBJ2-5, with TRBD2 matching over 13 bases. The clonotype originates from a woman between 18 and 70 years old with a cervical HPV16 infection that either progressed to CIN3+ or cleared (not recorded which). Partial CDR3 DNA: TGCAGTGCTAGCACTAGCGGGGGGGCTGGGCAAGAGACC. It encodes CSASTSGGAGQET. The whole CDR3 protein is CSASTSGGAGQETQYF.